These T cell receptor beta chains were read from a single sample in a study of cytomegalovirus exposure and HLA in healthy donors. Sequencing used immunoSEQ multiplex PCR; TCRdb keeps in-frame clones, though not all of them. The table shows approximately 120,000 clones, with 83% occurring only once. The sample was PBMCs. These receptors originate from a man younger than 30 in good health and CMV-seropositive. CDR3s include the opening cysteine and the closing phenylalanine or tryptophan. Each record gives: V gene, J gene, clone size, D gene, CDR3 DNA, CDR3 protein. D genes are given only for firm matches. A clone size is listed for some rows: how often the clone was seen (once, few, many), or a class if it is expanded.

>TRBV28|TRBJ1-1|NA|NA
TGTGCCACCTTTGAGGTCCCACTTAGTGCGGACACTGAAGCTTTCTTT
CATFEVPLSADTEAFF
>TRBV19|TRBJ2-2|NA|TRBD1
TGTGCCAGTAGTATCGGGCAGGGGGCCGGGACCGGGGAGCTGTTTTTT
CASSIGQGAGTGELFF
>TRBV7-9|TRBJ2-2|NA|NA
TGTGCCAGCAGCGGCAGGGGGGAATACACCGGGGAGCTGTTTTTT
CASSGRGEYTGELFF
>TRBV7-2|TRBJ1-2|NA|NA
TGTGCCAGCAGCTTAGAACAGAAGGGGGTTGGCTACACCTTC
CASSLEQKGVGYTF
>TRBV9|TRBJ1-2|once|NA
TGTGCCAGCAGCGTCCCCGGTTCTAACTATGGCTACACCTTC
CASSVPGSNYGYTF
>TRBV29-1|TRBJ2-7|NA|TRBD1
TGCAGCGCCAGAGGGACAGGGGGCGTCTACGAGCAGTACTTC
CSARGTGGVYEQYF
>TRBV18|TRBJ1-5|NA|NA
TGTGCCAGCTCACCCAGTAGCAATCAGCCCCAGCATTTT
CASSPSSNQPQHF
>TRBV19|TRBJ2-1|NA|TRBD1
TGTGCCAGTAGTACTGACGAGGGGGCCTGGGGGTACAATGAGCAGTTCTTC
CASSTDEGAWGYNEQFF
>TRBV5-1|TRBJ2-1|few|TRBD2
TGCGCCAGCACCCTTAGCGGGACATACAATGAGCAGTTCTTC
CASTLSGTYNEQFF
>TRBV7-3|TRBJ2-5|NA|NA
TGTGCCAGCAGAAATACCGGGCCCCCCCAGGGGACCCAGTACTTC
CASRNTGPPQGTQYF
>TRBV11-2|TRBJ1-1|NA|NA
TGTGCCAGCAGCTTAGAAATAGGGGAGAACACTGAAGCTTTCTTT
CASSLEIGENTEAFF
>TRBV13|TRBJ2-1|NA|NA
TGTGCCAGCAGCTCAGGGGCTGAGCAGTTCTTC
CASSSGAEQFF
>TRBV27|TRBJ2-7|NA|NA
TGTGCCAGCAGATCTGACAGAGCCTACGAGCAGTACTTC
CASRSDRAYEQYF
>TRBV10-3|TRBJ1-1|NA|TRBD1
TGTGCCATCAGTGAACAGGGGGCGCCCACTGAAGCTTTCTTT
CAISEQGAPTEAFF
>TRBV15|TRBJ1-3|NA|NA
TGTGCCACCAGCTTAGACAGAGTGTCTGGAAACACCATATATTTT
CATSLDRVSGNTIYF
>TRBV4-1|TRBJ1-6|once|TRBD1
TGCGCCAGCATGCCGGGACAGGGGTTATCACCCCTCCACTTT
CASMPGQGLSPLHF
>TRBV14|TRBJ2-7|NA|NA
TGTGCCAGCAGCCCGACGACTACCAACTACGAGCAGTACTTC
CASSPTTTNYEQYF
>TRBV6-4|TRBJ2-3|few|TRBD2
TGTGCCAGCAGCCTCTCCGTTACTAGCGGGGGCCCTAGCACAGATACGCAGTATTTT
CASSLSVTSGGPSTDTQYF
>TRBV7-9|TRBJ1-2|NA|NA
TGTGCCAGCAGCTCCACAGCTTACTATGGCTACACCTTC
CASSSTAYYGYTF
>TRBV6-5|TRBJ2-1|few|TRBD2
TGTGCCAGCAGTGTTAGCGGGGGGGCCGGCAATGAGCAGTTCTTC
CASSVSGGAGNEQFF
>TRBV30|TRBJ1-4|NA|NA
TGTGCCTGGAGTGCACAGGGCTTACGGTGGAAACTGTTTTTT
CAWSAQGLRWKLFF
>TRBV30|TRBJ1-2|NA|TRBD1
TGTGCCTGGAGTGTACGTGGGACAGGGGCCTTCTACACCTTC
CAWSVRGTGAFYTF
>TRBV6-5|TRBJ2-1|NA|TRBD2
TGTGCCAGCAGTTACTTGGCGAGCGGGGGGCGCAATGAGCAGTTCTTC
CASSYLASGGRNEQFF
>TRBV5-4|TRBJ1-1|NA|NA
TGTGCCAGCAGCTTGGGAGGACGGGAAAACACTGAAGCTTTCTTT
CASSLGGRENTEAFF
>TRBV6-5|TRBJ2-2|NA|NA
TGTGCCAGCAAGTTACAGGGTCCCACCGGGGAGCTGTTTTTT
CASKLQGPTGELFF
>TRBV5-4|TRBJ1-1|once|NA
TGTGCCAGCAGCTTGGGGACGGGGGGGAACACTGAAGCTTTCTTT
CASSLGTGGNTEAFF
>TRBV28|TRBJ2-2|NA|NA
TGTGCCAGCAGTTTACCGGTCGGGGAGCTGTTTTTT
CASSLPVGELFF
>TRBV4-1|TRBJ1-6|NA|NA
TGCGCCAGCAGCTCACCGGGTTATTATAATTCACCCCTCCACTTT
CASSSPGYYNSPLHF
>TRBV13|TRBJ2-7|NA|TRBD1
TGTGCCAGCAGTCATCCGGACAGGAATTACGAGCAGTACTTC
CASSHPDRNYEQYF
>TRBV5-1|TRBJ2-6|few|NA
TGCGCCAGCAGCTTCGGGGGTGCTGGGGCCAACGTCCTGACTTTC
CASSFGGAGANVLTF
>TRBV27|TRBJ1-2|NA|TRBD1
TGTGCCAGCAGTCCTAGCTGGACAGGGGGCGTCGTTAACTATGGCTACACCTTC
CASSPSWTGGVVNYGYTF
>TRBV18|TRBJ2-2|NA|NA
TGTGCCAGCTCACCGAGAGCCGGGACTCTCACCGGGGAGCTGTTTTTT
CASSPRAGTLTGELFF
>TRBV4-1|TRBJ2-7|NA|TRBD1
TGCGCCAGCAGCCAAGGGACAGGGGGGGGCTACGAGCAGTACTTC
CASSQGTGGGYEQYF
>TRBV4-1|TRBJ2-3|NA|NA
TGCGCCAGCAGCCAGGCCATGTACCCAGATACGCAGTATTTT
CASSQAMYPDTQYF
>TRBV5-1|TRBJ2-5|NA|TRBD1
TGCGCCAGCAGCTTCGACAGGGGTACAGAGGCCCAGTACTTC
CASSFDRGTEAQYF
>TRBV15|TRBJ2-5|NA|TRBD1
TGTGCCACCAGCAGAGATGGGACAGGGGAACCCCAAGAGACCCAGTACTTC
CATSRDGTGEPQETQYF
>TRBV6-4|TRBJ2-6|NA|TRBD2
TGTGCCAGCAGTGACTCGACTAGGGGCGGGGGCTCTGGGGCCAACGTCCTGACTTTC
CASSDSTRGGGSGANVLTF
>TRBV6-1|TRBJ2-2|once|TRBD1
TGTGCCAGCAGTGATGGGACAGGGGCCCTAACCGGGGAGCTGTTTTTT
CASSDGTGALTGELFF
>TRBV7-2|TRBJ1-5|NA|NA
TGTGCCAGCAGCTCTGGAGGCTTCTGGGGCAATCAGCCCCAGCATTTT
CASSSGGFWGNQPQHF
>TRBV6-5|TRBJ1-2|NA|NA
TGTGCCAGCAGAACACTCACAGGGAACGGGGGCTACACCTTC
CASRTLTGNGGYTF
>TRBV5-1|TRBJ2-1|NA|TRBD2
TGCGCCAGCAGCTTGTGGGCGGGGGCCTACAATGAGCAGTTCTTC
CASSLWAGAYNEQFF
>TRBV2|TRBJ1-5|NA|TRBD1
TGTGCCAGCACCGGGACAGGGGCTCAGCCCCAGCATTTT
CASTGTGAQPQHF
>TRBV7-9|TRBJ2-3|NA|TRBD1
TGTGCCAGCAGCCGCCGACAGGGAGATACGCAGTATTTT
CASSRRQGDTQYF
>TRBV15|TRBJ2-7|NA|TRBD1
TGTGCCACCCAGGGGGCGGGTTCTACGCGGTACTTC
CATQGAGSTRYF
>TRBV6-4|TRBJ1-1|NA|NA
TGTGCCAGCAGGCCCCTAGACGGTAACACTGAAGCTTTCTTT
CASRPLDGNTEAFF
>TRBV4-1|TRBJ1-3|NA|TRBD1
TGCGCCACCTCCCGGGACAGTGGAAACACCATATATTTT
CATSRDSGNTIYF
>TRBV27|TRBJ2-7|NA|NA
TGTGCCAGCAGTTTCCGGACTCACTACGAGCAGTACTTC
CASSFRTHYEQYF
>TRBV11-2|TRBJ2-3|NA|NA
TGTGCCAGCAGCCCCAGGGCTAGCACAGATACGCAGTATTTT
CASSPRASTDTQYF